This TCR beta chain was recovered during a study of early T cells in non-severe SARS-CoV-2 infection. At the level of the study: Sequencing input comprised bulk RNA from unsorted whole blood; chain pairing was not available. Regarding the study as a whole: There was a bias toward anti-spike CD8 responses in VDJdb matching, which missed private and CD4 specificities.

Individual cDNA molecules were tagged with unique molecular identifiers. A single record per CDR3 protein comes from TCRdb applying MiXCR to the 5' RACE reads. The sample lists roughly 29,000 distinct CDR3 sequences; 4.5% to 5% were seen once. This clonotype appeared a few times. Its antigen is still unknown. The V gene end was trimmed by 1 base and the J gene end by 3 bases; junction bases not matched to a gene: 4. The CDR3 runs 15 residues. The germline V gene encodes CDR1 DFQATT and CDR2 SNEGSKA (reference sequence). Source material: whole blood. This receptor was taken from an adult who was a healthcare worker with PCR-confirmed SARS-CoV-2 infection or an uninfected control (not recorded which). The V call is TRBV20-1, the J call TRBJ2-1, with 9 bases lining up with TRBD1. The CDR3 here is CSARAGDRDYNEQFF. CDR3 coding DNA: TGCAGTGCTAGAGCCGGGGACAGGGACTACAATGAGCAGTTCTTC.